These 10 T cell receptor beta chains were sequenced from one sample in a study of cytomegalovirus exposure and HLA in healthy donors. Both 60 Vbeta primers and 13 Jbeta primers went into the PCR. Assay used: immunoSEQ multiplex PCR; TCRdb lists only in-frame clones, some missing. The sample holds 15,000 to 20,000 clones, 65% to 75% seen once. The sample taken for sequencing was PBMCs. The source of these receptors is a man between 18 and 29 years old in good health and CMV-seronegative.

V is TRBV4-1 and J is TRBJ1-2; D gene unclear. The CDR3 has 14 residues. From germline, CDR1 is MGHRA and CDR2 YSYEKL. The ends were cut back, 0 bases at V and 2 bases at J, with 7 bases in the middle. The CDR3 DNA sequence: TGCGCCAGCAGCCAAGATGCCAGGAACTATGGCTACACCTTC. Translating it yields CASSQDARNYGYTF.

The CDR3 protein is CASSYSMATGANVLTF. CDR3 nucleotides: TGTGCCAGCAGTTACTCGATGGCAACTGGGGCCAACGTCCTGACTTTC. The chain uses TRBV6-5 and TRBJ2-6; no firm D call. Trimming took off 0 bases at V and 2 bases at J, with 8 bases between the two ends. Germline CDR1 MNHEY, CDR2 SVGAGI. The CDR3 consists of 16 residues.

The V and J genes are TRBV6-5 and TRBJ2-7, with TRBD2 as a possible D gene (6 bases). Trimming took 5 bases from V and 7 from J, leaving 18 bases between them. Germline CDR1 reads MNHEY; CDR2 reads SVGAGI. The CDR3 sequence is 14 residues long. The DNA of the CDR3 is TGTGCCAGCAGTAGACTAGGATCTAACCGGGAGCAGTACTTC. This gives the protein CASSRLGSNREQYF.

This clone was picked up one time. The chain carries TRBV14 and TRBJ1-2; 8 nucleotides line up with TRBD1. This CDR3 comprises 13 residues. Trimming removed 2 bases from V and 4 bases from J; junction bases left unmatched: 0. Germline CDR1 reads SGHDN; CDR2 reads FVKESK. CDR3 region: CASSQQGAYGYTF. CDR3 DNA: TGTGCCAGCAGCCAACAGGGGGCCTATGGCTACACCTTC.

There are a few counts of this clone. The CDR3 sequence: CAWNQVGYTF. The CDR3 DNA reads as TGTGCCTGGAACCAGGTGGGCTACACCTTC. The V and J genes are TRBV30 and TRBJ1-2; D remains unclear. V lost 4 bases, J lost 8 bases, and 8 bases lay in between. CDR1 and CDR2 (germline): GTSNPN, SVGIG (reference sequence). The CDR3 extends over 10 amino acids.

This chain links TRBV30 with TRBJ2-7, with a possible D match to TRBD1 (5 bases). Trimming removed 5 bases at V and 3 bases at J, with 8 bases between. This CDR3 has 11 amino acids. In germline, CDR1 is GTSNPN, CDR2 SVGIG (reference sequence). The CDR3 loop reads CAWQTDYEQYF. Written as DNA, the CDR3 is TGTGCCTGGCAGACAGACTACGAGCAGTACTTC.

V is TRBV23-1 and J is TRBJ2-7; 10 bases line up with TRBD1. TRBV23-1 is given ORF status, its function remaining uncertain. After removal of 10 bases from V and 4 bases from J, the junction contained 7 bases not matched to a gene. CDR3 length: 13 amino acids. In DNA form, the CDR3 reads TGCGCCACCGGTCGGGACAGGGGATACGAGCAGTACTTC. It is translated as CATGRDRGYEQYF.

This rearrangement joins TRBV7-2 to TRBJ2-5, with D perhaps TRBD2 (6 bases). CDR1 SGHTA and CDR2 FQGNSA come from the germline V gene. The germline V and J ends were trimmed by 0 bases and 5 bases, with 7 bases remaining between them. The CDR3 has 13 amino acids. The CDR3: CASSLARGETQYF. In DNA form, the CDR3 reads TGTGCCAGCAGCTTAGCCCGGGGGGAGACCCAGTACTTC.

The V and J genes are TRBV6-5 and TRBJ1-2, with 7 bases fitting TRBD1. V gave up 11 bases and J gave up 8 bases; unmatched junction bases: 8. In germline, CDR1 is MNHEY, CDR2 SVGAGI. There are 11 residues in the CDR3. The chain's CDR3 is CAARGARGYTF. Written as DNA, the CDR3 is TGTGCCGCCAGGGGGGCTCGCGGCTACACCTTC.

In its sample, this clone was seen once. No conserved phenylalanine or tryptophan ends this CDR3, so it is likely a read error. J is TRBJ1-1 and V is TRBV25-1; D is ambiguous. Judging by the DNA end, TRBJ1-6 fits better; the J call may be wrong. Germline V gene sequence: CDR1 MGHDK, CDR2 SYGVNS. The CDR3 covers 13 residues. In DNA form, the CDR3 reads TGTGCCAGCAGTGAACCCCGACCGCGGAGCCTCCACTAT. It translates to CASSEPRPRSLHY.